Included here is one TCR beta chain sequence, with context. Its antigen remains unknown. In the PCR, 60 Vbeta and 13 Jbeta primers were used. Repertoires were generated with immunoSEQ multiplex PCR, while TCRdb's copy carries only in-frame clones and drops some. The sample carries around 230,000 clones, around 80% recorded once. CDR3 length: 12 residues. V was clipped by 0 bases and J by 3 bases, with 6 bases between them. The germline V gene has CDR1 GTSNPN and CDR2 SVGIG (reference sequence). The data derive from a study of cytomegalovirus exposure and HLA in healthy donors. Study-wide points: Earlier analysis found most TCR beta V segments productive about 87% or about 30% of the time.

The sequence was obtained from a boy between 10 and 17 years old in good health and CMV-seronegative. Sequenced input: PBMCs. The V call is TRBV30, the J call TRBJ2-7; possible D gene TRBD1, 5 bases. CDR3 DNA: TGTGCCTGGAGTGTACAGGACTACGAGCAGTACTTC. Translated: CAWSVQDYEQYF.